This T cell receptor beta chain was observed in a study of T cells in Graves' hyperthyroidism and ophthalmopathy. Study-wide background: Once the initial diagnosis was made, peripheral blood was obtained before any treatment.

RNA transcripts served as the template for amplifying TCR beta CDR3 regions. Primed by the HTBI set, a first-round RT-PCR was run on the TCR CDR3. MiXCR was run by TCRdb on the multiplex PCR reads, yielding one entry per CDR3 protein. The data contain 280,000 or so distinct CDR3 sequences, less than 30% of them singletons. Looked up from germline, CDR1 is SEHNR and CDR2 is FQNEAQ (reference sequence). V was cut by 5 bases and J by 1 base, with 12 bases left in between. The CDR3 is 14 amino acids. This clonotype showed up many times. The origin of this receptor is a man aged 35-49 years with Graves' hyperthyroidism that later progressed to Graves' ophthalmopathy. The chain recombines TRBV7-9 with TRBJ2-7, with a possible D match to TRBD1 (5 bases). Sequenced input: blood. The CDR3 coding sequence is TGTGCCAGCAGCGCCCCCAGGGATTCCTACGAGCAGTACTTC. Translating gives CASSAPRDSYEQYF.